The source of this T cell receptor beta chain is a study of blood T cell repertoires in COVID-19. In the study overall: The United States, Italy and Spain provided the acute and convalescent COVID-19 samples. The cDNA or gDNA used as material had been derived from T cells, B-cell-depleted T cells, or PBMCs.

The protocol was immunoSEQ multiplex PCR, while the TCRdb copy is restricted to in-frame clones and leaves out a portion. The sample carries approximately 260,000 clones, 87% recorded once. Germline-derived CDR1 and CDR2 are MNHNS and SASEGT. V shed 4 bases, J shed 0 bases, and the junction held 10 bases outside the gene matches. The CDR3 has 18 amino acids. The receptor was derived from a young woman with acute COVID-19. This chain joins TRBV6-1 and TRBJ1-5; 9 nucleotides agree with TRBD1. The sequenced sample was PBMCs or T cells enriched from blood (not recorded which). The CDR3 is CASSGTGGRVVSNQPQHF. The CDR3 DNA follows: TGTGCCAGCAGTGGAACAGGGGGCAGAGTGGTTAGCAATCAGCCCCAGCATTTT.